This section outlines one T cell receptor (beta chain) sequence together with its context. This record belongs to a study of blood T cell repertoires in COVID-19. Study-level information: Some COVID-19 samples were acute and others convalescent; all came from the United States, Italy and Spain.

Sequenced by immunoSEQ multiplex PCR; TCRdb stores in-frame clones only, minus some. The data hold approximately 90,000 clones, with roughly 88% observed a single time. Source material: peripheral blood. This TCR was sampled from an elderly woman with active or convalescent COVID-19.

DNA of the CDR3: TGTGCCAGCAGACCGACTAGCGGGGGGCCCTACGAGCAGTACTTC. Its protein is CASRPTSGGPYEQYF. The gene calls are TRBV6-5 and TRBJ2-7, with 13 bases fitting TRBD2. The V gene's germline CDR1 is MNHEY and CDR2 SVGAGI. The CDR3 extends over 15 amino acids. V trimming: 6 bases; J trimming: 2 bases; junction bases outside the gene matches: 4.